A selection of T cell receptor beta chains follows, all from one sample in a study of blood T cell repertoires in COVID-19. Produced via immunoSEQ multiplex PCR; TCRdb's table is partial and in-frame only. The sample lists 130,000 to 150,000 clones; about 83% were seen once. The sequenced sample consisted of peripheral blood. These receptors were collected from a woman in her fifties or sixties with active or convalescent COVID-19. Both conserved end residues are part of each CDR3. The order of the fields is CDR3 DNA, CDR3 protein, clone size, D gene, J gene, V gene. The D gene is left open where the match is weak. A clone size is listed for some rows: how often the clone was seen (once, few, many), or a class if it is expanded.

cdr3_nt: TGCGGCCAGGCTGGCTACACCTTC
cdr3_aa: CGQAGYTF
clone_size: NA
d_call: NA
j_call: TRBJ1-2
v_call: TRBV20-1

cdr3_nt: TGTGCCAGCTCACTGGTCCCGACTAGTGGTGAGCAGTTCTTC
cdr3_aa: CASSLVPTSGEQFF
clone_size: NA
d_call: NA
j_call: TRBJ2-1
v_call: TRBV18

cdr3_nt: TGTGCCAGCAGTTATGGGGGCTGGACAGCTGGAAACACCATATATTTT
cdr3_aa: CASSYGGWTAGNTIYF
clone_size: NA
d_call: NA
j_call: TRBJ1-3
v_call: TRBV6-5

cdr3_nt: TGTGCCAGTAGTATTGGGACAGGGAACACTGAAGCTTTCTTT
cdr3_aa: CASSIGTGNTEAFF
clone_size: NA
d_call: TRBD1
j_call: TRBJ1-1
v_call: TRBV19

cdr3_nt: TGTGCCAGCTCACCACACCGACAGGGAGTTACCGGGGAGCTGTTTTTT
cdr3_aa: CASSPHRQGVTGELFF
clone_size: NA
d_call: TRBD1
j_call: TRBJ2-2
v_call: TRBV18

cdr3_nt: TGTGCCAGCAGCTCAAGAGCAGGGGCTTATATCTATGGCTACACCTTC
cdr3_aa: CASSSRAGAYIYGYTF
clone_size: NA
d_call: NA
j_call: TRBJ1-2
v_call: TRBV7-2

cdr3_nt: TGTGCCAGCAGCGACAGGGGTGATACGCAGTATTTT
cdr3_aa: CASSDRGDTQYF
clone_size: NA
d_call: TRBD1
j_call: TRBJ2-3
v_call: TRBV7-6

cdr3_nt: TGTGCCAGCAGTTTACTACGGGGTGGCTACACCTTC
cdr3_aa: CASSLLRGGYTF
clone_size: NA
d_call: NA
j_call: TRBJ1-2
v_call: TRBV12-3/TRBV12-4

cdr3_nt: TGCGCCAGCAGCCTTTCGGCAGGGGGCTACGAGCAGTACTTC
cdr3_aa: CASSLSAGGYEQYF
clone_size: once
d_call: TRBD1
j_call: TRBJ2-7
v_call: TRBV5-1

cdr3_nt: TGCGCCAGCAGCCAAGGACAGGGGGCGCCGAATTCACCCCTCCACTTT
cdr3_aa: CASSQGQGAPNSPLHF
clone_size: NA
d_call: TRBD1
j_call: TRBJ1-6
v_call: TRBV4-3

cdr3_nt: TGTGCCAGCAGTTACTCGAATGAGGGACTAGCCAAAAACATTCAGTACTTC
cdr3_aa: CASSYSNEGLAKNIQYF
clone_size: NA
d_call: NA
j_call: TRBJ2-4
v_call: TRBV6-2/TRBV6-3

cdr3_nt: TGCGCCAGCAGCTTGGCAATTCCCGGGACAGGGAGGGGGTTCGACAACATTCAGTACTTC
cdr3_aa: CASSLAIPGTGRGFDNIQYF
clone_size: NA
d_call: TRBD1
j_call: TRBJ2-4
v_call: TRBV5-1

cdr3_nt: TGTGCCAGCAGCCAAGATCGGGGAGGGAGGTACGAGCAGTACTTC
cdr3_aa: CASSQDRGGRYEQYF
clone_size: NA
d_call: TRBD2
j_call: TRBJ2-7
v_call: TRBV3-1/TRBV3-2

cdr3_nt: TGTGCCAGCAGCCAAGGATACAGGACAGGGAACACTGAAGCTTTCTTT
cdr3_aa: CASSQGYRTGNTEAFF
clone_size: NA
d_call: TRBD1
j_call: TRBJ1-1
v_call: TRBV3-1/TRBV3-2

cdr3_nt: TGTGCCAGCAGCTTAGACCGACTAACCGGGGAGCTGTTTTTT
cdr3_aa: CASSLDRLTGELFF
clone_size: NA
d_call: NA
j_call: TRBJ2-2
v_call: TRBV7-8